This section outlines one T cell receptor beta chain sequence together with its context. Distinct nucleotide sequences in the sample also encode this CDR3. The data stem from a study of CD8 T cells in acute hepatitis C reinfection. Study-level information: Sequences come from NS3-1073-specific CD8+ T cells, during acute infection and after clearance. Study findings and constraints: Overrepresentation in the naive pool did not explain the preferential TRBV04 and TRBV06 usage seen in all groups.

Germline CDR1 is LGHNA and CDR2 is YNFKEQ. The CDR3 has 13 amino acids. Trimming left V 0 bases short and J 4 bases short, with 6 bases between. Time point of the sample: acute HCV infection, within 168 days of estimated infection date. Sequencing of hepatitis C virus-specific cells was done ex vivo rather than after in vitro expansion. The assay was immunoSEQ multiplex PCR, and TCRdb's table has in-frame clones only and misses some. The sample includes some 1,400 clones, 45% to 60% seen only once; the top ten take approximately 8.5%. This receptor was obtained from a woman aged 18 to 35 with chronic hepatitis C. Sequencing was performed on HCV NS3-1073 tetramer-sorted CD8+ T cells from PBMCs, taken during acute infection. V is TRBV4-2 and J is TRBJ1-1, with D unclear. This CDR3 reads CASSQEEGTEAFF. CDR3 nucleotide sequence: TGTGCCAGCAGCCAAGAGGAGGGCACTGAAGCTTTCTTT.